One sample yielded the 24 T cell receptor beta chains listed below, sequenced in a study of T-cell memory formation after mild COVID-19 (TCRdb year 2021). The library was built by means of 5' RACE. TCRdb lists the instrument as Illumina NovaSeq 6000. TCRdb applied fastp at Q25 and MiXCR to the public reads, then kept only in-frame beta chains. CDR3 protein sequences are deduplicated, and each keeps its most common genes and DNA. The sample table contains around 130,000 distinct CDR3 sequences; only one count was recorded for approximately 5.9% of them. The top ten constitute approximately 2.3% of the sample. What was sequenced was PBMCs or a T cell subset sorted from them (not recorded which). These receptors were collected from an adult woman who had mild COVID-19 (a few samples of this study predate the infection). The sample titles of this study are shuffled in the database, so cell type and time point are left out; the donor was told from shared clones.

The V and J genes are TRBV5-8 and TRBJ1-4, with D possibly being TRBD1 (5 bases). The V gene's germline CDR1 is SGHTS and CDR2 YDEGEE. This CDR3 has 16 amino acids. V lost 0 bases, J lost 3 bases, and 12 bases lay in between. CDR3 sequence: CASSLEWGTANEKLFF. In nucleotides, the CDR3 is TGTGCCAGCAGCTTGGAGTGGGGGACGGCTAATGAAAAACTGTTTTTT.

This chain uses TRBV20-1 with TRBJ1-5; D remains ambiguous. Germline V lookup: CDR1 DFQATT, CDR2 SNEGSKA (reference sequence). The CDR3 extends over 10 amino acids. V lost 8 bases, J lost 14 bases, and 16 bases lay in between. For the CDR3, the DNA is TGCAGTTCCACCCTATTTATAGAGCATTTT. Its protein is CSSTLFIEHF.

This clonotype appeared a few times. The V call is TRBV2, the J call TRBJ2-7, with unresolved D. The CDR3 contains 11 residues. Trimming stripped 0 bases from V and 3 bases from J, with 0 bases between. Per germline, CDR1 SNHLY and CDR2 FYNNEI. CDR3 coding DNA: TGTGCCAGCAGTGAAGCCTACGAGCAGTACTTC. Its translation is CASSEAYEQYF.

The rearrangement links TRBV15 to TRBJ2-7; no definite D call. Per the germline V gene, CDR1 is LNHNV and CDR2 is YYDKDF (reference sequence). The V end was cut by 0 bases, the J end by 4 bases, with 22 bases between. CDR3 length: 18 residues. The CDR3 DNA sequence: TGTGCCACCAGCAGAGACCCTGCTGGACGCTTTTCCACATACGAGCAGTACTTC. Residues: CATSRDPAGRFSTYEQYF.

This rearrangement joins TRBV7-9 to TRBJ1-2; a possible D gene is TRBD1 (5 bases). The CDR3 has 13 amino acids. Germline CDR1 reads SEHNR; CDR2 reads FQNEAQ (reference sequence). The V and J ends lost 5 bases and 8 bases respectively, with 15 bases between them. In DNA, the CDR3 is TGTGCCAGCAGCCCCGAGGGGCGTCGGGGCTACACCTTC. Its translation: CASSPEGRRGYTF.

The chain joins TRBV9 to TRBJ2-2; D uncertain. V lost 0 bases and J lost 4, with 4 bases in between. In germline, CDR1 is SGDLS, CDR2 YYNGEE. The CDR3 contains 13 residues. DNA for the CDR3: TGTGCCAGCAGCGTAGGACCCACCGGGGAGCTGTTTTTT. Its translation is CASSVGPTGELFF.

Concerning this clonotype itself: A much more abundant neighbour one base away suggests this may be a read error. The chain employs TRBV7-9 and TRBJ2-2, with 7 bases lining up with TRBD1. There are 15 residues in the CDR3. V lost 8 bases, J lost 3 bases, and 9 bases stayed unmatched. Germline CDR1 SEHNR, CDR2 FQNEAQ (reference sequence). The CDR3 nucleotides read TGTGCCAGCGTCAGACAGGGTGTGGACACCGGGGAGCTGTTTTTT. It translates to CASVRQGVDTGELFF.

This clonotype was recorded many times. V gene TRBV5-1 combines with J gene TRBJ2-1; TRBD2 is a possible D gene (5 bases). The CDR3 spans 13 residues. CDR1 is SGHRS, CDR2 YFSETQ, per germline. V lost 0 bases to trimming and J lost 10 bases, with 11 bases between them. CDR3 amino acids: CASSLGETPEQFF. The DNA for the CDR3 is TGCGCCAGCAGCTTGGGGGAGACCCCCGAGCAGTTCTTC. The whole variable domain, remainder taken from reference TRBV5-1 and TRBJ2-1, is KAGVTQTPRYLIKTRGQQVTLSCSPISGHRSVSWYQQTPGQGLQFLFEYFSETQRNKGNFPGRFSGRQFSNSRSEMNVSTLELGDSALYLCASSLGETPEQFFGPGTRLTVL.

In its sample, this clonotype was seen many times. The rearrangement links TRBV20-1 to TRBJ2-5, with a tentative D call TRBD1 (6 bases). The V gene's germline CDR1 is DFQATT and CDR2 SNEGSKA (reference sequence). V was clipped by 7 bases and J by 5 bases, with 20 bases between them. This CDR3 region has 14 residues. The CDR3 is CSVLPGQGIETQYF. As DNA, the CDR3 is TGCAGTGTTTTACCGGGGCAGGGGATTGAGACCCAGTACTTC.

The chain has TRBV12-3 or TRBV12-4 and TRBJ2-3; no clear D. The CDR3 loop spans 13 amino acids. V was clipped by 6 bases and J by 2 bases, with 9 bases between them. CDR3 nucleotide sequence: TGTGCCAGCAGACCGGACGTCACAGATACGCAGTATTTT. This encodes CASRPDVTDTQYF.

This CDR3 is CASSPGQVRYEQYF. The CDR3 bases are TGTGCCAGCAGTCCTGGACAGGTCCGGTACGAGCAGTACTTC. This chain links TRBV12-3 or TRBV12-4 with TRBJ2-7; 7 nucleotides align to TRBD1. This CDR3 has 14 residues. The ends lost 5 bases at V and 4 bases at J; junction bases unmatched: 8.

The chain is built from TRBV14 and TRBJ2-1; 10 bases match TRBD2. The V gene's germline CDR1 is SGHDN and CDR2 FVKESK. The CDR3 has 14 amino acids. After removal of 0 bases from V and 9 bases from J, the junction contained 2 bases not matched to a gene. The chain's CDR3 is CASSQDWTSGEQFF. CDR3 DNA sequence: TGTGCCAGCAGCCAAGATTGGACTAGCGGTGAGCAGTTCTTC.

This clonotype was counted a few times. V gene TRBV20-1 combines with J gene TRBJ2-3; no clear D. Trimming shortened V by 7 bases and J by 7 bases, and 3 bases separated the two germline ends. Germline V lookup: CDR1 DFQATT, CDR2 SNEGSKA (reference sequence). CDR3 length: 8 amino acids. The CDR3 DNA sequence: TGCAGTGGCAATACGCAGTATTTT. It specifies CSGNTQYF.

This clonotype was counted only a few times. This chain links TRBV14 with TRBJ2-1; D perhaps matches TRBD2 (6 bases). V gave up 1 base and J gave up 0 bases, with 10 bases separating them. The CDR3 totals 16 residues. Germline V gene sequence: CDR1 SGHDN, CDR2 FVKESK. The CDR3, as DNA: TGTGCCAGCAGCCAAGGGGGACTTAGCTCCTACAATGAGCAGTTCTTC. Translation: CASSQGGLSSYNEQFF.

The genes are TRBV7-2 and TRBJ2-7; D not resolved. Trimming removed 2 bases from V and 9 bases from J, with 20 bases in between. Germline CDR1 SGHTA, CDR2 FQGNSA. The CDR3 is 15 residues long. DNA for the CDR3: TGTGCCAGCAGCTTAAGCTGGCAGGCACGCGATCGGCAGTACTTC. Translation gives CASSLSWQARDRQYF.

The rearrangement links TRBV19 to TRBJ2-3, with TRBD2 identical over 12 bases. V lost 7 bases, J lost 4 bases, and 3 bases stayed unmatched. CDR3 size: 14 residues. Germline CDR1 is LNHDA and CDR2 is SQIVND (reference sequence). The CDR3 sequence is CASTSSGRADTQYF. The CDR3 DNA is TGTGCCAGTACTTCTAGCGGGAGGGCAGATACGCAGTATTTT.

This clonotype was seen more than once but under ten times. The chain carries TRBV12-3 or TRBV12-4 and TRBJ1-1; no reliable D call. The length of the CDR3 is 12 residues. Trimming took 4 bases from V and 7 from J, leaving 10 bases between them. In DNA, the CDR3 is TGTGCCAGCAGTTCACGGAGGAATGAAGCTTTCTTT. Its protein product is CASSSRRNEAFF.

This chain links TRBV12-3 or TRBV12-4 with TRBJ1-2; 7 bases fit TRBD1. The CDR3 is made up of 14 amino acids. The V and J ends lost 3 bases and 7 bases, in that order; junction bases with no gene match: 8. CDR3 residues: CASSFGQGEGGYTF. CDR3 nucleotides: TGTGCCAGCAGTTTTGGTCAGGGGGAGGGTGGCTACACCTTC.

At least ten counts were recorded for this clonotype. This chain uses TRBV4-2 with TRBJ2-7; D is undetermined. In germline, CDR1 is LGHNA, CDR2 YNFKEQ. This CDR3 has 14 amino acids. V lost 4 bases, J lost 2 bases, and 12 bases lay in between. CDR3 sequence reads: CASSRDLAAYEQYF. In DNA, the CDR3 is TGTGCCAGCAGCCGAGACCTGGCGGCCTACGAGCAGTACTTC.

Many counts were recorded for this clonotype. The chain links TRBV5-5 to TRBJ2-5; tentative D call: TRBD2 (6 bases). The CDR3 runs to 15 residues. The germline V gene has CDR1 SGHKS and CDR2 YYEKEE (reference sequence). V was shortened by 2 bases and J by 1 base, with 12 bases between the two germline ends. CDR3 nucleotide sequence: TGTGCCAGCAGCTTTCTGGGGAGGACCCAAGAGACCCAGTACTTC. Its protein is CASSFLGRTQETQYF.

Many counts were recorded for this clonotype. This chain connects TRBV5-1 to TRBJ2-7; TRBD2 matches at 14 bases. The CDR3 extends over 14 amino acids. V dropped 4 bases and J dropped 6; count of bases not matched to a gene: 3. Germline values: CDR1 SGHRS, CDR2 YFSETQ. CDR3 nucleotides: TGCGCCAGCAGCGCGGGACTAGCGGGAGTCGAGCAGTACTTC. The encoded protein is CASSAGLAGVEQYF.

This clonotype has a count of ten or more. The chain has TRBV7-3 and TRBJ2-3, with D tentatively TRBD1 (6 bases). CDR1 and CDR2 from the germline V gene are SGHTA and FQGTGA. The CDR3 consists of 16 residues. Trimming shortened V by 6 bases and J by 1 base, and 17 bases separated the two germline ends. The CDR3 region has the DNA TGTGCCAGCAGTCCCCCAGGGGAACAGGGCACAGATACGCAGTATTTT. Translating it yields CASSPPGEQGTDTQYF.

The chain couples TRBV10-3 to TRBJ2-1; 7 bases map to TRBD2. Germline V gene data show CDR1 as ENHRY and CDR2 as SYGVKD. The CDR3 spans 13 residues. The J segment lost 8 bases and the V segment lost 10 bases, leaving 11 bases of the junction unmatched. This chain's CDR3 is CATMGGMEDEQFF. For the CDR3, the DNA is TGTGCCACGATGGGGGGGATGGAAGATGAGCAGTTCTTC.

A note on this clonotype: The junction departs from the called germline gene at one end, perhaps through a read error. This chain connects TRBV4-1 to TRBJ2-6, with 7 bases fitting TRBD1. CDR1 is MGHRA and CDR2 is YSYEKL in the germline V gene. CDR3 length: 16 residues. CDR3 bases: TGCGCCAGCAGCCAACCTAACAGGGGTGGGACCAACGTCCTGACTTTC. Its translation: CASSQPNRGGTNVLTF.